These T cell receptor beta chains were read from a single sample in a study of CD8 T cells in Susac syndrome. Each CDR3 protein is one row after TCRdb ran MiXCR on the immunoSEQ multiplex PCR reads. The sample includes hundreds of thousands of distinct CDR3 sequences, roughly 96% seen only once; the top ten take 0.08% to 0.095%. The sequenced material came from CD4+ T cells from PBMCs. All receptors come from a human donor with multiple sclerosis. The CDR3 runs from the conserved cysteine through the conserved F or W. A D gene is named only where the DNA matches it firmly.

V,D,J,DNA,CDR3
TRBV20-1,-,TRBJ2-4,TGCAGTGCTAGCCCATTTCCTTTAGCCAAAAACATTCAGTACTTC,CSASPFPLAKNIQYF
TRBV7-2,-,TRBJ2-6,TGTGCCAGCAGCTTGAACAGTGGGGTTGGGGCCAACGTCCTGACTTTC,CASSLNSGVGANVLTF
TRBV18,TRBD2,TRBJ2-1,TGTGCCAGCTCACCAGGGCTAGCGGTTAATGAGCAGTTCTTC,CASSPGLAVNEQFF
TRBV7-4,TRBD1,TRBJ2-2,TGTGCCAGCAGCCCGGGACAGCTGAACACCGGGGAGCTGTTTTTT,CASSPGQLNTGELFF
TRBV11-2,-,TRBJ1-5,TGTGCCAGCAGCCCGATGGGGACACAGGGCAATCAGCCCCAGCATTTT,CASSPMGTQGNQPQHF
TRBV25-1,TRBD1,TRBJ2-2,TGTGCCAGCAGTGCCATAGGACAGGGGAGGACCGGGGAGCTGTTTTTT,CASSAIGQGRTGELFF
TRBV12-3/TRBV12-4,-,TRBJ2-1,TGTGCCAGCAGTTACGGGGATCAGCAGTTCTTC,CASSYGDQQFF
TRBV5-1,TRBD1,TRBJ2-7,TGCGCCAGCAGCTTGGATTGGGACAGCTCCTACGAGCAGTACTTC,CASSLDWDSSYEQYF
TRBV2,TRBD2,TRBJ2-2,TGTGCCAGCAGCTTCGGACTAGCGGGAGCTACCGGGGAGCTGTTTTTT,CASSFGLAGATGELFF
TRBV7-3,-,TRBJ1-5,TGTGCCAGCAGCGTCGGATACAATCAGCCCCAGCATTTT,CASSVGYNQPQHF
TRBV10-3,-,TRBJ2-7,TGTGCCATCAGGGGAGGACAGGCGATCTCCTACGAGCAGTACTTC,CAIRGGQAISYEQYF
TRBV7-9,-,TRBJ1-2,TGTGCCAGCAGCTTTTTAGTACAAACTCTCTATGGCTACACCTTC,CASSFLVQTLYGYTF
TRBV7-3,-,TRBJ2-1,TGTGCCAGCAGCTTACTCGCGACAGGTCTGAATGAGCAGTTCTTC,CASSLLATGLNEQFF
TRBV3-1,-,TRBJ2-7,TGTGCCAGCAGCCTCGGGCCTCAATCCATCTACGAGCAGTACTTC,CASSLGPQSIYEQYF
TRBV29-1,-,TRBJ1-2,TGCAGCGGCTATTTGGATGGCTACACCTTC,CSGYLDGYTF